The 15 T cell receptor beta chains presented below share a single source sample, sequenced in a study of CD8 T cells in ankylosing spondylitis. TCRdb re-called the 5' RACE reads with MiXCR, one entry per CDR3 protein. The table shows roughly 670,000 distinct CDR3 sequences, with roughly 20% occurring only once. What these receptors recognize is not known. Study-wide results and limits: About 8 highly homologous variants formed a TCR beta motif that appeared characteristic of ankylosing spondylitis blood.

Sequenced sample: blood, either unsorted or a sorted T cell fraction (not recorded which). These receptors all come from a male donor with ankylosing spondylitis.

The chain is built from TRBV20-1 and TRBJ1-2; no reliable D call. Germline CDR1 is DFQATT and CDR2 is SNEGSKA (reference sequence). Trimming pared 8 bases from V and 1 base from J, leaving 14 bases between. The CDR3 runs to 13 residues. CDR3 in DNA: TGCAGTCCCCTCCTAGGGATTAACTATGGCTACACCTTC. Residues: CSPLLGINYGYTF.

This clonotype has more than one count but fewer than ten. The chain combines TRBV6-1 with TRBJ2-2; possibly TRBD1 for D (5 bases). Deletions cut 5 bases from V and 1 base from J, with 11 bases between. The CDR3 runs 15 residues. Germline-derived CDR1 and CDR2 are MNHNS and SASEGT. CDR3 DNA sequence: TGTGCCAGCAGTCGAAGGGGCCAGAACACCGGGGAGCTGTTTTTT. Translated: CASSRRGQNTGELFF.

The gene calls are TRBV12-3 or TRBV12-4 and TRBJ1-5; D gene uncertain. Trimming took off 4 bases at V and 2 bases at J, with 18 bases between the two ends. The CDR3 is 17 residues long. The CDR3 region has the DNA TGTGCCAGCAGTTCGCCGGACGGGTCAAAGGGCAATCAGCCCCAGCATTTT. This translates into CASSSPDGSKGNQPQHF.

The chain combines TRBV5-1 with TRBJ1-2; D perhaps matches TRBD1 (5 bases). The CDR3 runs to 14 residues. Germline V gene lookup returns CDR1 SGHRS and CDR2 YFSETQ. V was cut by 1 base and J by 2 bases, with 9 bases left in between. The CDR3 loop reads CASSLSPGNYGYTF. The CDR3 DNA is TGCGCCAGCAGCTTGTCGCCAGGGAACTATGGCTACACCTTC.

This clonotype turned up a few times. The V call is TRBV6-2 or TRBV6-3, the J call TRBJ2-5, with D unclear. Per the germline V gene, CDR1 is MNHEY and CDR2 is SVGEGT. The length of the CDR3 is 20 residues. The V end lost 1 base, the J end lost 5 bases, and 29 bases lay between the germline ends. DNA of the CDR3: TGTGCCAGCAGTTACTACGCCCCCTCCAGGATTGGGCGCAGATGGGAGACCCAGTACTTC. Translated: CASSYYAPSRIGRRWETQYF.

The genes are TRBV20-1 and TRBJ2-1; perhaps D is TRBD1 or TRBD2 (5 bases each). V lost 1 base and J 4 bases, leaving 20 bases between the germline ends. CDR1 is DFQATT, CDR2 SNEGSKA, per germline (reference sequence). The CDR3 has 17 amino acids. CDR3 sequence reads: CSARVAEGTRVYNEQFF. DNA for the CDR3: TGCAGTGCTAGAGTAGCTGAAGGGACCAGGGTTTACAATGAGCAGTTCTTC.

The J gene is TRBJ2-7, the V gene TRBV7-3; D call uncertain. This CDR3 is 13 amino acids long. V was pared by 2 bases and J by 6 bases, with 11 bases between. CDR1 SGHTA and CDR2 FQGTGA come from the germline V gene. Written as DNA, the CDR3 is TGTGCCAGCAGCTTAGTGGTGCGAGGCGAGCAGTACTTC. It codes for CASSLVVRGEQYF.

The chain combines TRBV5-1 with TRBJ2-7, with D maybe TRBD2 (5 bases). The CDR3 is 17 amino acids. Germline V gene data show CDR1 as SGHRS and CDR2 as YFSETQ. V was clipped by 1 base and J by 5 bases, with 22 bases between them. The CDR3 nucleotides are TGCGCCAGCAGCTTGTTTGGCTGGTCAGGCGGGTCCAACGAGCAGTACTTC. Its protein product is CASSLFGWSGGSNEQYF.

The count of this clonotype is one. V gene TRBV11-2 combines with J gene TRBJ2-7; maybe TRBD2 (7 bases). Germline V gene lookup returns CDR1 SGHAT and CDR2 FQNNGV. The length of the CDR3 is 16 residues. V was pared by 1 base and J by 4 bases, with 17 bases between. DNA for the CDR3: TGTGCCAGCAGCTTAGGGCGGAGGGGGGGTGGGTACGAGCAGTACTTC. It yields the protein CASSLGRRGGGYEQYF.

This clonotype was seen at least ten times. The genes are TRBV7-3 and TRBJ1-5, with D possibly TRBD1 on 5 matching bases. The germline V gene has CDR1 SGHTA and CDR2 FQGTGA. This CDR3 has 13 amino acids. Between the trimmed V and J ends, which lost 6 bases and 3 bases, there was a span of 9 bases. The CDR3 DNA is TGTGCCAGCAGTTGGGGGGTCAATCAGCCCCAGCATTTT. This translates into CASSWGVNQPQHF.

This chain joins TRBV15 and TRBJ1-2; a possible D gene is TRBD1 (5 bases). The CDR3 has 13 residues. Germline V CDR1 and CDR2: LNHNV, YYDKDF (reference sequence). The V end lost 0 bases, the J end lost 7 bases, and 9 bases lay between the germline ends. As DNA, the CDR3 is TGTGCCACCAGCAGAGATACAGGATTTGGCTACACCTTC. Its protein is CATSRDTGFGYTF.

At least ten counts were recorded for this clonotype. The chain recombines TRBV3-1 with TRBJ1-1; D uncertain. V lost 2 bases to trimming and J lost 1 base, with 5 bases between them. Germline loops: CDR1 LGHDT, CDR2 YNNKEL (reference sequence). CDR3 size: 13 residues. CDR3 protein: CASSQNRNTEAFF. The CDR3 bases are TGTGCCAGCAGCCAAAACAGGAACACTGAAGCTTTCTTT.

This chain connects TRBV27 to TRBJ2-3; the match to TRBD1 covers 7 bases. The CDR3 covers 14 residues. V was clipped by 4 bases and J by 5 bases; unmatched bases: 6. Germline V gene lookup returns CDR1 MNHEY and CDR2 SMNVEV (reference sequence). The CDR3 sequence: CASSSERGQDTQYF. The CDR3 coding sequence is TGTGCCAGCAGTTCCGAAAGGGGGCAAGATACGCAGTATTTT.

This clonotype has more than one count but fewer than ten. V usage is TRBV5-1 and J usage is TRBJ1-1, with D uncertain. CDR1 is SGHRS, CDR2 YFSETQ, per germline. The CDR3 length is 13 residues. The V end was cut by 4 bases, the J end by 4 bases, with 11 bases between. Here the CDR3 reads CASSVAGSTEAFF. DNA for the CDR3: TGCGCCAGCAGCGTGGCGGGGAGCACTGAAGCTTTCTTT. Complete variable domain (other parts from reference TRBV5-1 and TRBJ1-1): KAGVTQTPRYLIKTRGQQVTLSCSPISGHRSVSWYQQTPGQGLQFLFEYFSETQRNKGNFPGRFSGRQFSNSRSEMNVSTLELGDSALYLCASSVAGSTEAFFGQGTRLTVV.

DNA of the CDR3: TGTGCCAGCAGTCGAGGGGACAGGGGGGAAGCTTTCTTT. It is translated as CASSRGDRGEAFF. The chain is built from TRBV7-2 and TRBJ1-1, with 11 bases aligning to TRBD1. With 6 bases clipped from V and 8 bases from J, the junction kept 5 bases outside the gene matches. Germline CDR1 and CDR2: SGHTA and FQGNSA. The CDR3 is made up of 13 amino acids.